The 25 T cell receptor beta chains reported below all come from one sample, sequenced in a study of blood T cell repertoires in COVID-19. Profiling relied on immunoSEQ multiplex PCR, and the TCRdb table lists in-frame clones only, not all of them. The sample includes around 59,000 clones, roughly 80% seen only once; the top ten take less than 20%. What was sequenced was peripheral blood. Receptor source: a woman in her fifties or sixties with active or convalescent COVID-19.

The gene calls are TRBV5-6 and TRBJ2-7; the D is unclear. Germline-derived CDR1 and CDR2 are SGHDT and YYEEEE. CDR3 length: 13 residues. V lost 1 base, J lost 0 bases, and 5 bases lay in between. The CDR3 nucleotides read TGTGCCAGCAGCTTGCCGTCCTCCTACGAGCAGTACTTC. This translates into CASSLPSSYEQYF.

The V call is TRBV28, the J call TRBJ2-7, with D perhaps matching TRBD1 (6 bases). The CDR3 covers 12 residues. V dropped 7 bases and J dropped 2 bases, with 9 bases sitting between them. Germline V gene lookup returns CDR1 MDHEN and CDR2 SYDVKM. CDR3 in amino acids: CASTGTPYEQYF. The CDR3 DNA is TGTGCCAGCACAGGGACACCCTACGAGCAGTACTTC.

This clone was found many times. The gene calls are TRBV5-1 and TRBJ2-1; 10 positions agree with TRBD2. In germline, CDR1 is SGHRS, CDR2 YFSETQ. The V segment lost 3 bases and the J segment 5 bases; nucleotides outside the gene matches: 8. CDR3 length: 16 amino acids. CDR3 region: CASSSSGTSAHNEQFF. The DNA of the CDR3 is TGCGCCAGCAGCTCTAGCGGGACTAGCGCCCACAATGAGCAGTTCTTC.

J is TRBJ1-2 and V is TRBV5-8, with 8 bases fitting TRBD1. CDR1 is SGHTS, CDR2 YDEGEE, per germline. The CDR3 extends over 15 amino acids. Unmatched junction bases numbered 4, after V lost 3 bases and J lost 0 bases. The CDR3 coding sequence is TGTGCCAGCAGCTACGGGACAGGCGCTAACTATGGCTACACCTTC. Its translation is CASSYGTGANYGYTF.

This sequence joins TRBV19 and TRBJ2-7, with 7 bases lining up with TRBD1. V was pared by 7 bases and J by 2 bases, with 2 bases of the junction left unmatched. The germline CDR1 and CDR2 sequences are LNHDA and SQIVND (reference sequence). The CDR3 is 12 residues long. Here the CDR3 reads CASMGQTYEQYF. CDR3 sequence (DNA): TGTGCCAGTATGGGACAGACCTACGAGCAGTACTTC.

V and J are TRBV11-2 and TRBJ2-7; possibly TRBD1 for D (5 bases). Germline V lookup: CDR1 SGHAT, CDR2 FQNNGV. This CDR3 is 11 amino acids long. V was pared by 5 bases and J by 6 bases, with 8 bases between. CDR3 region: CASSAGSEQYF. The CDR3 region has the DNA TGTGCCAGCAGCGCAGGGTCCGAGCAGTACTTC.

The CDR3 reads CASSLDPESEAFF. The CDR3 coding sequence is TGTGCCAGCAGCTTAGATCCCGAGTCTGAAGCTTTCTTT. V gene TRBV11-2 combines with J gene TRBJ1-1; D unresolved. The CDR3 is 13 residues long. Germline V lookup: CDR1 SGHAT, CDR2 FQNNGV. The V end was cut by 0 bases, the J end by 6 bases, with 8 bases between.

The rearrangement links TRBV13 to TRBJ2-7; 8 nucleotides line up with TRBD1. Germline loops: CDR1 PRHDT, CDR2 FYEKMQ (reference sequence). V was clipped by 4 bases and J by 2 bases; unmatched bases: 10. The CDR3 runs to 16 residues. The CDR3 sequence: CASSSEGQGKPYEQYF. The DNA of the CDR3 is TGTGCCAGCAGCTCGGAAGGACAGGGAAAGCCCTACGAGCAGTACTTC.

The chain couples TRBV19 to TRBJ1-5; perhaps TRBD1 as D (6 bases). Trimming left V 5 bases short and J 7 bases short, with 15 bases between. Germline V gene lookup returns CDR1 LNHDA and CDR2 SQIVND (reference sequence). The CDR3 loop spans 14 amino acids. CDR3 DNA: TGTGCCAGTAGTCCGACAGGAGCAGGACAGCCCCAGCATTTT. This codes for CASSPTGAGQPQHF.

The chain's CDR3 is CASSLRTSFEQYF. The CDR3 DNA reads TGTGCCAGCAGCTTACGGACTAGCTTCGAGCAGTACTTC. This rearrangement joins TRBV7-9 to TRBJ2-7, with 8 bases lining up with TRBD2. CDR3 length: 13 residues. With 2 bases clipped from V and 6 bases from J, the junction kept 3 bases outside the gene matches. Per the germline V gene, CDR1 is SEHNR and CDR2 is FQNEAQ (reference sequence).

This clone appeared a few times. The chain has TRBV5-1 and TRBJ2-1, with a weak D call TRBD2 (6 bases). V was trimmed by 0 bases and J by 7 bases, leaving 8 bases between them. This CDR3 spans 13 amino acids. The germline gives CDR1 SGHRS, CDR2 YFSETQ. CDR3 nucleotide sequence: TGCGCCAGCAGCTTGGCCGGGGGAAATGAGCAGTTCTTC. This sequence encodes CASSLAGGNEQFF.

The chain couples TRBV7-8 to TRBJ2-1, with D unresolved. This CDR3 region has 12 residues. V was trimmed by 1 base and J by 9 bases, leaving 7 bases between them. CDR1 is SGHVS and CDR2 is FQNEAQ in the germline V gene. The CDR3 region has the DNA TGTGCCAGCAGCTTAGGACTGAGTGAGCAGTTCTTC. Protein: CASSLGLSEQFF.

V gene TRBV20-1 combines with J gene TRBJ2-7, with 7 positions matching TRBD2. The V segment lost 3 bases and the J segment 2 bases; nucleotides outside the gene matches: 7. There are 14 residues in the CDR3. CDR1 is DFQATT, CDR2 SNEGSKA, per germline (reference sequence). The CDR3 coding sequence is TGCAGTGCTAGTGGGGCGGGAGACCCCTACGAGCAGTACTTC. Translating gives CSASGAGDPYEQYF.

The chain recombines TRBV7-8 with TRBJ1-5; the match to TRBD1 covers 7 bases. V lost 1 base to trimming and J lost 7 bases; unmatched junction nucleotides: 7. CDR1 SGHVS and CDR2 FQNEAQ come from the germline V gene. This CDR3 contains 15 residues. CDR3 coding DNA: TGTGCCAGCAGCTTAGTCGGGACAGAGGGCCAGCCCCAGCATTTT. Encoded protein: CASSLVGTEGQPQHF.

This clone was seen many times. The V call is TRBV5-1, the J call TRBJ2-1; TRBD2 agrees at 11 bases. Germline V lookup: CDR1 SGHRS, CDR2 YFSETQ. CDR3 length: 16 amino acids. V shed 2 bases and J 8 bases; nucleotides not matched to a gene: 9. Here the CDR3 DNA reads TGCGCCAGCAGCTTCTCCTCTAGCGGGAGGTTGCATGAGCAGTTCTTC. Protein sequence: CASSFSSSGRLHEQFF.

This clone was observed a single time. This sequence joins TRBV20-1 and TRBJ2-2, with 10 bases lining up with TRBD1. The germline CDR1 and CDR2 sequences are DFQATT and SNEGSKA (reference sequence). Losses at the gene ends were 3 bases for V and 6 bases for J; bases not matched to a gene: 7. CDR3 length: 15 amino acids. CDR3 nucleotides: TGCAGTGCTAGTAGGACAGGGGGGGGATCCGGGGAGCTGTTTTTT. Amino acid sequence: CSASRTGGGSGELFF.

The CDR3 DNA reads TGTGCCAGCAGTGGAAAAGGACACCTTCAAGAGACCCAGTACTTC. This sequence encodes CASSGKGHLQETQYF. The chain uses TRBV25-1 and TRBJ2-5, with a weak D call TRBD1 (5 bases). The V end lost 4 bases, the J end lost 2 bases, and 14 bases lay between the germline ends. The CDR3 covers 15 residues. CDR1 is MGHDK and CDR2 is SYGVNS in the germline V gene.

This clone occurred a few times. This chain joins TRBV4-1 and TRBJ1-2; a possible D gene is TRBD1 (6 bases). Trimming shortened V by 1 base and J by 4 bases, and 16 bases separated the two germline ends. The length of the CDR3 is 16 residues. CDR1 is MGHRA and CDR2 is YSYEKL in the germline V gene. The CDR3: CASSQATTGTVYGYTF. DNA of the CDR3: TGCGCCAGCAGCCAAGCCACCACAGGGACGGTCTATGGCTACACCTTC.

This clone was seen ten or more times. V usage is TRBV2 and J usage is TRBJ2-6, with TRBD2 matching 8 bases. Germline trimming cut 8 bases from V and 2 bases from J; bases unmatched to any gene: 5. In germline, CDR1 is SNHLY, CDR2 FYNNEI. The CDR3 has 15 amino acids. In DNA, the CDR3 is TGTGCCAGCCGGGAGGGGGAAACTGGGGCCAACGTCCTGACTTTC. As protein: CASREGETGANVLTF.

The gene calls are TRBV20-1 and TRBJ1-5; D is uncertain. Per the germline V gene, CDR1 is DFQATT and CDR2 is SNEGSKA (reference sequence). The V and J ends lost 3 bases and 1 base respectively, with 16 bases between them. This CDR3 is 16 amino acids long. The CDR3 loop reads CSASVPLAGSNQPQHF. CDR3 coding DNA: TGCAGTGCTAGTGTCCCGCTAGCGGGAAGCAATCAGCCCCAGCATTTT.

This chain connects TRBV11-2 to TRBJ2-7; D possibly corresponds to TRBD2 (6 bases). V dropped 5 bases and J dropped 0 bases, with 11 bases sitting between them. CDR3 length equals 14 residues. From germline, CDR1 is SGHAT and CDR2 FQNNGV. The CDR3 loop reads CASSRDSASYEQYF. In nucleotides, the CDR3 is TGTGCCAGCAGCCGGGACTCTGCCTCCTACGAGCAGTACTTC.

The chain employs TRBV5-1 and TRBJ1-2, with D perhaps TRBD1 (6 bases). Germline CDR1 and CDR2: SGHRS and YFSETQ. Trimming removed 1 base from V and 4 bases from J, with 11 bases in between. This CDR3 comprises 14 residues. CDR3 sequence reads: CASSLTGTPYGYTF. The CDR3 nucleotides read TGCGCCAGCAGCTTGACAGGGACCCCCTATGGCTACACCTTC.

The chain combines TRBV15 with TRBJ2-2; a weak D match, TRBD2 (5 bases). Trimming took off 9 bases at V and 4 bases at J, with 12 bases between the two ends. This CDR3 region has 13 residues. The germline CDR1 and CDR2 sequences are LNHNV and YYDKDF (reference sequence). This CDR3 is CATGLGGTGELFF. CDR3 in DNA: TGTGCCACAGGGCTAGGAGGCACCGGGGAGCTGTTTTTT.

The chain carries TRBV23-1 and TRBJ2-1; maybe TRBD2 (6 bases). TRBV23-1 is assigned to the ORF class and has an uncertain function. This CDR3 is built from 15 residues. V was shortened by 0 bases and J by 4 bases, with 10 bases between the two germline ends. The CDR3 spells CASSQSGGGYNEQFF. DNA for the CDR3: TGCGCCAGCAGTCAATCCGGGGGAGGTTACAATGAGCAGTTCTTC.

This clone was seen many times. CDR3 residues: CASSYISSSNNEQFF. The DNA of the CDR3 is TGTGCCAGCAGTTACATCTCATCTAGTAACAATGAGCAGTTCTTC. The chain has TRBV6-2 or TRBV6-3 and TRBJ2-1, with D hard to call. The CDR3 has 15 amino acids. The germline CDR1 and CDR2 sequences are MNHEY and SVGEGT. Trimming pared 2 bases from V and 5 bases from J, leaving 13 bases between.